This is a list of T cell receptor beta chains from one sample in a study of blood T cell repertoires in COVID-19. Sequencing was performed with immunoSEQ multiplex PCR; in TCRdb, only in-frame clones are kept and a portion is missing. The top ten clones hold 2.5% to 3% of a sample with 280,000 or so clones, around 85% of them seen once. Sequences were obtained from PBMCs or T cells enriched from blood (not recorded which). The receptors stem from a woman aged 50 to 65 who had recovered from COVID-19. CDR3s leave out the opening cysteine and the closing phenylalanine or tryptophan. The order of the fields is V gene, J gene, CDR3 protein.

>TRBV5-6|TRBJ1-1
ASSLQGRDTEAF
>TRBV24-1|TRBJ2-1
ATSMTGLSSYNEQF
>TRBV28|TRBJ2-7
ASSLWGASGGPSYEQY
>TRBV28|TRBJ2-5
ASRFQGTETQY
>TRBV5-6|TRBJ1-2
ASSLAPAAGYGYT
>TRBV4-1|TRBJ2-7
ASSQDLRVGVSYEQY
>TRBV19|TRBJ1-1
ASSIRGGTEAF
>TRBV12-3/TRBV12-4|TRBJ2-1
ASSWSYNEQF
>TRBV6-6|TRBJ2-3
ASSYEASGVGDTQY
>TRBV7-9|TRBJ1-4
ASSLAGPAPKLF
>TRBV7-9|TRBJ2-2
ASSLPRETGELF
>TRBV30|TRBJ1-1
AWDKGQAVHTEAF
>TRBV29-1|TRBJ1-2
SVERESGGLGYT
>TRBV12-3/TRBV12-4|TRBJ2-7
ASSLRTEQY
>TRBV5-6|TRBJ1-1
ASTPVGAEEAF
>TRBV13|TRBJ2-1
ASSFQAPHSRGTYNEQF
>TRBV28|TRBJ1-3
ASSLAQGPGNTIY
>TRBV13|TRBJ1-2
ASSAGRDNYGYT
>TRBV30|TRBJ2-7
AWTRTGYEQY
>TRBV4-1|TRBJ2-1
ASSQDLRQYNEQF
>TRBV14|TRBJ1-1
ASSQFLGVTEAF
>TRBV4-3|TRBJ1-1
ASSQEGGFGVNTEAF
>TRBV7-2|TRBJ1-4
ASSLVVGSSEKLF
>TRBV19|TRBJ2-6
ASSRQGSGGANVLT
>TRBV2|TRBJ2-7
ASRLESYEQY
>TRBV5-1|TRBJ2-5
ASSRQGLRETQY
>TRBV19|TRBJ1-1
ASGTGQGDLNTEAF
>TRBV6-2/TRBV6-3|TRBJ1-1
ASSLQVPGGTEAF
>TRBV7-2|TRBJ1-5
ASSSRVGGNQPQH
>TRBV19|TRBJ2-7
ASSTIPGQGYYEQY
>TRBV19|TRBJ1-1
ASMGYRTGRPSTEAF
>TRBV3-1/TRBV3-2|TRBJ1-4
ASSQGAQGEKLF
>TRBV5-6|TRBJ1-5
ASSLFQAYSNQPQH
>TRBV30|TRBJ2-1
AWSGTSGRNNEQF
>TRBV7-9|TRBJ2-5
ASSFKETQY
>TRBV28|TRBJ1-2
ASSLFTEYRGYT
>TRBV5-1|TRBJ1-2
ASSFQGRDYGYT
>TRBV29-1|TRBJ2-2
SVARTGSTGELF
>TRBV28|TRBJ2-7
ASSLGTSGDYEQY
>TRBV9|TRBJ1-2
ASSFGQEGPYGYT
>TRBV5-4|TRBJ2-5
ASSYMTGIKTQY
>TRBV9|TRBJ2-2
ASSVGGTANTGELF
>TRBV5-1|TRBJ2-7
ASSPPSDTYEQY
>TRBV7-9|TRBJ1-2
ASSSAYRDSYGYT
>TRBV10-2|TRBJ2-1
ATEGAGSLHEQF
>TRBV30|TRBJ2-5
AWSVLEYQETQY
>TRBV7-2|TRBJ2-5
ASSSSGTSGGRKETQY
>TRBV7-2|TRBJ2-5
ASSLGTQETQY
>TRBV5-4|TRBJ2-7
ASSTGQGYEQY